The sequence of this T cell receptor beta chain was determined in a study of T cells in Graves' hyperthyroidism and ophthalmopathy. Amplified TCR beta CDR3 regions derived from RNA transcripts. HTBI primers were used for first-round RT-PCR of the TCR CDR3. From the multiplex PCR reads, TCRdb called clonotypes with MiXCR, one entry per CDR3 protein. The table lists fewer than 450,000 distinct CDR3 sequences, 11% to 15% of them singletons. The CDR3 sequence is 14 residues long. Germline V lookup: CDR1 SEHNR, CDR2 FQNEAQ (reference sequence). Germline trimming cut 6 bases from V and 3 bases from J; bases unmatched to any gene: 3. Patients affected by ophthalmopathy presented a Clinical Activity Score of at least 3, a NOSPECS grade of at least 4, and disease duration below 3 months. Exclusion criteria comprised uncontrolled infection, other autoimmune disease, pregnancy or lactation.

Sequenced material: blood. The TCR sequence derives from a man in his forties or fifties with Graves' ophthalmopathy. This chain links TRBV7-9 with TRBJ2-2; 8 bases fit TRBD1. DNA of the CDR3: TGTGCCAGCAGTTCAGGGGGCTACACCGGGGAGCTGTTTTTT. Protein: CASSSGGYTGELFF.